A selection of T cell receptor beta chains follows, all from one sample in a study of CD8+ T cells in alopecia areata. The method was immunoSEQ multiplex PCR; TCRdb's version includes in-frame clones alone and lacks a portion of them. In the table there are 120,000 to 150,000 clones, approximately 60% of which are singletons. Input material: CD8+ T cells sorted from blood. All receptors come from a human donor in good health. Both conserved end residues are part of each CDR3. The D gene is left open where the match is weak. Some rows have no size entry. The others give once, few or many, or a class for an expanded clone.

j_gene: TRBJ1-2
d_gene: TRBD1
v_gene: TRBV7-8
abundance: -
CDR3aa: CASSPDREGGYTF
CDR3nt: TGTGCCAGCAGCCCCGACAGGGAGGGTGGCTACACCTTC

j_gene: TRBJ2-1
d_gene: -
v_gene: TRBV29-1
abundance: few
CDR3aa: CSVEDRASSYNEQFF
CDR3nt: TGCAGCGTTGAAGATAGAGCTAGCTCCTACAATGAGCAGTTCTTC

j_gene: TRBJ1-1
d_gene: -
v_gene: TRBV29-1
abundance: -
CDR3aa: CSVEGRGQMNTEAFF
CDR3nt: TGCAGCGTTGAAGGTCGAGGACAGATGAACACTGAAGCTTTCTTT

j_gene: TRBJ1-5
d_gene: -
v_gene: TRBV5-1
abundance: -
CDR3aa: CASSDGSGNQPQHF
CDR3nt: TGCGCCAGCAGCGACGGGAGCGGCAATCAGCCCCAGCATTTT

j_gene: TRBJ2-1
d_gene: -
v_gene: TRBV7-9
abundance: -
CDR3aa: CASSVGGYEQFF
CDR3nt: TGTGCCAGCAGTGTAGGGGGATATGAGCAGTTCTTC

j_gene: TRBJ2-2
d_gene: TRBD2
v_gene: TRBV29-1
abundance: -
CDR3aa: CSVALSGGPNTGELFF
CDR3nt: TGCAGCGTTGCCCTTTCGGGAGGACCTAACACCGGGGAGCTGTTTTTT

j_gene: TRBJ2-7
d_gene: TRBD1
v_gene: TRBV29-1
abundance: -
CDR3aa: CSVVGQGAFFEQYF
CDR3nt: TGCAGCGTTGTCGGTCAGGGGGCTTTTTTCGAGCAGTACTTC

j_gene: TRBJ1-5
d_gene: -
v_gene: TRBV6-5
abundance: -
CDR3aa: CASSLFLNQPQHF
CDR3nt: TGTGCCAGCAGCCTTTTTCTGAATCAGCCCCAGCATTTT

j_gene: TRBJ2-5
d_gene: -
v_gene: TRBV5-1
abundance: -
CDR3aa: CASSSGPQETQYF
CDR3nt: TGCGCCAGCAGCTCCGGGCCGCAAGAGACCCAGTACTTC

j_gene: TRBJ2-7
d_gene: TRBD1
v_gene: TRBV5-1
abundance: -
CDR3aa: CASSNGQGGQYF
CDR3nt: TGCGCCAGCAGCAACGGACAGGGCGGGCAGTACTTC

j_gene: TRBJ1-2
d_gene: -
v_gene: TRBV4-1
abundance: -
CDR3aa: CASSPERILGNYGYTF
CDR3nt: TGCGCCAGCAGCCCCGAACGAATTCTAGGGAACTATGGCTACACCTTC

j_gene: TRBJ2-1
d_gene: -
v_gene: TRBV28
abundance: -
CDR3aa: CASSLVEGRYEQFF
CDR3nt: TGTGCCAGCAGTTTAGTCGAGGGCCGTTATGAGCAGTTCTTC

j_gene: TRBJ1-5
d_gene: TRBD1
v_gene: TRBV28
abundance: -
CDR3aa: CASSLDPGTANQPQHF
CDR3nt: TGTGCCAGCAGTTTAGACCCCGGGACAGCGAATCAGCCCCAGCATTTT

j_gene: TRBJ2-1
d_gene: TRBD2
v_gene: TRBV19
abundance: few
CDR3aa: CASSMLAGLSYNEQFF
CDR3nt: TGTGCCAGTAGTATGTTAGCGGGGTTGTCCTACAATGAGCAGTTCTTC

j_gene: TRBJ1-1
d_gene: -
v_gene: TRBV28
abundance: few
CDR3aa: CASSLYGGDTEAFF
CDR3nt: TGTGCCAGCAGTTTATACGGGGGTGACACTGAAGCTTTCTTT

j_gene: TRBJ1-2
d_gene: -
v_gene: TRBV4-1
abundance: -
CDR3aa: CASSEDSRDYGYTF
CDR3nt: TGCGCCAGCAGCGAAGACTCCAGGGACTATGGCTACACCTTC

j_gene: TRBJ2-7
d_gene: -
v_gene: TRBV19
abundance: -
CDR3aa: CASSGSYEQYF
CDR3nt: TGTGCCAGTAGTGGCTCCTACGAGCAGTACTTC

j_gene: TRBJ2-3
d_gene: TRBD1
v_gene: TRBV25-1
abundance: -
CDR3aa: CASSEDRDSTDTQYF
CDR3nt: TGTGCCAGCAGTGAGGACAGGGACTCCACAGATACGCAGTATTTT

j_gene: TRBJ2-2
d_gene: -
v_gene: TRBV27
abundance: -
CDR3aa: CASGKLSGELFF
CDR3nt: TGTGCCAGCGGGAAGCTCTCCGGGGAGCTGTTTTTT

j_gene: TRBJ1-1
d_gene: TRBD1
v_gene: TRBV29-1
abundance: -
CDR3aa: CSVPDRGDAFF
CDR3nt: TGCAGCGTTCCTGACAGGGGTGACGCTTTCTTT

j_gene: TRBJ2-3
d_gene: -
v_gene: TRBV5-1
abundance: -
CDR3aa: CASSLDPTDTQYF
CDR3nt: TGCGCCAGCAGCTTGGACCCCACAGATACGCAGTATTTT

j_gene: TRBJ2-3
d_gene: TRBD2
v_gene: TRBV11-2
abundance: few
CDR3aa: CASSSGSPDTQYF
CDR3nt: TGTGCCAGCAGCAGCGGGAGCCCAGATACGCAGTATTTT

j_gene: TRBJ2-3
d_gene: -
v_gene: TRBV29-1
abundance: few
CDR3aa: CSVRSKEGPKSASTDTQYF
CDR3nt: TGCAGCGTGCGATCAAAAGAAGGGCCAAAAAGTGCTAGCACAGATACGCAGTATTTT

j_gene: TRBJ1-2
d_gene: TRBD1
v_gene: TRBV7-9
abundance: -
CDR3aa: CASSLQGAVGYTF
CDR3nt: TGTGCCAGCAGTTTACAGGGGGCGGTTGGCTACACCTTC

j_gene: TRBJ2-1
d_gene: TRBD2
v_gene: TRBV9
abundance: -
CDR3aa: CASSVLAGGYNEQFF
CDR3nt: TGTGCCAGCAGCGTTCTAGCGGGCGGTTACAATGAGCAGTTCTTC

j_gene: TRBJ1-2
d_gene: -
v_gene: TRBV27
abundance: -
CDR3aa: CASSLQSPDRGGYTF
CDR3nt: TGTGCCAGCAGTTTGCAAAGCCCGGACCGGGGGGGCTACACCTTC

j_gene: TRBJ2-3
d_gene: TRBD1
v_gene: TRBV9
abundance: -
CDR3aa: CASSVAGQGSPDTQYF
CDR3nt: TGTGCCAGCAGCGTAGCGGGACAGGGGAGTCCAGATACGCAGTATTTT

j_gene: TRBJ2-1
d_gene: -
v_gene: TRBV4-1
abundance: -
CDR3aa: CASSQPGGQAYNEQFF
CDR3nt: TGCGCCAGCAGCCAGCCTGGGGGGCAAGCTTACAATGAGCAGTTCTTC

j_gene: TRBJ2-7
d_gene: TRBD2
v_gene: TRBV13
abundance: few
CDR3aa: CASSSGTSVREQYF
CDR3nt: TGTGCCAGCAGCTCAGGGACTAGCGTGAGGGAGCAGTACTTC

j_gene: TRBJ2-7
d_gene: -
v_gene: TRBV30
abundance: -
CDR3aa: CAWKSGSPYEQYF
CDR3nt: TGTGCCTGGAAGTCAGGGTCTCCCTACGAGCAGTACTTC

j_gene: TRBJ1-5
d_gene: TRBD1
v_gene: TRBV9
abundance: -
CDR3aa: CASSAGGSNQPQHF
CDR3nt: TGTGCCAGCAGCGCAGGGGGCAGCAATCAGCCCCAGCATTTT

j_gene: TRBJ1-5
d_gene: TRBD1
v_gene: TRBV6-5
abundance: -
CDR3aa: CASSSTGTGGHQPQHF
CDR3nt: TGTGCCAGCAGTTCCACCGGGACAGGGGGCCATCAGCCCCAGCATTTT